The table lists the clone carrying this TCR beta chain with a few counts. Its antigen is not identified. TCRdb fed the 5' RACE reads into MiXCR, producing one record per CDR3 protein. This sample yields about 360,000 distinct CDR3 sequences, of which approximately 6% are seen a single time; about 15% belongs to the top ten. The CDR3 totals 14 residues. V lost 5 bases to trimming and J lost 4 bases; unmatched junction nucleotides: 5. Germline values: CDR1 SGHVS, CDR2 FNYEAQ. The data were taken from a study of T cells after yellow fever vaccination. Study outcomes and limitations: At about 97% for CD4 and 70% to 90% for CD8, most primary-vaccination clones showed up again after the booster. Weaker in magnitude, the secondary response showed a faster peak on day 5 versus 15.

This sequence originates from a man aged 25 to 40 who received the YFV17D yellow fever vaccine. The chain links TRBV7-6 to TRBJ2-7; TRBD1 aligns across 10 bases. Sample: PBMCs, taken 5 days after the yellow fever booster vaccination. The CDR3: CASSRGTGAYEQYF. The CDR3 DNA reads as TGTGCCAGCAGCCGCGGGACAGGGGCTTACGAGCAGTACTTC. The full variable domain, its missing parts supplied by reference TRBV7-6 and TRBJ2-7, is GAGVSQSPRYKVTKRGQDVALRCDPISGHVSLYWYRQALGQGPEFLTYFNYEAQQDKSGLPNDRFSAERPEGSISTLTIQRTEQRDSAMYRCASSRGTGAYEQYFGPGTRLTVT.